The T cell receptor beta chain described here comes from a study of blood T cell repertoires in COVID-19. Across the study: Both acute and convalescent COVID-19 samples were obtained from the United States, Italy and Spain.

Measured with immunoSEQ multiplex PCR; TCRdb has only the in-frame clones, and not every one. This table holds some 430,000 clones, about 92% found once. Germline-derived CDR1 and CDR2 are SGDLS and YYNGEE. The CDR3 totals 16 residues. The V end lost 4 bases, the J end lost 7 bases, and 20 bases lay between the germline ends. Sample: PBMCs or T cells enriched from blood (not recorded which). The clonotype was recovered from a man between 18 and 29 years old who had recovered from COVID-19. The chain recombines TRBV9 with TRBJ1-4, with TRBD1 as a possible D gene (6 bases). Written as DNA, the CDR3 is TGTGCCAGCAGCCCTGTAGGGGGGGGGTTGGTTGAAAAACTGTTTTTT. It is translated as CASSPVGGGLVEKLFF.